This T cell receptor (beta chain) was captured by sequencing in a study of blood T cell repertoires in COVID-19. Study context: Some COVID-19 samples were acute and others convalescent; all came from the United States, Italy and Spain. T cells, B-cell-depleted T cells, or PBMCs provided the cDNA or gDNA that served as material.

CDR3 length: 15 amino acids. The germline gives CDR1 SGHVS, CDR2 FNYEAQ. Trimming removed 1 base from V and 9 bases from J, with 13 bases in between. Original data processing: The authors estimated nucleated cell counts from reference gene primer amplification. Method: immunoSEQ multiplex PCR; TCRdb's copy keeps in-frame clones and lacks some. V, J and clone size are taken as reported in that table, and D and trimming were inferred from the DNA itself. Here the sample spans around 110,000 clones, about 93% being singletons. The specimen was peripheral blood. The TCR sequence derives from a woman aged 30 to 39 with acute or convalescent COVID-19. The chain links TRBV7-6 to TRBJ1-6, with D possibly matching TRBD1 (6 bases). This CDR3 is CASSLGSRGISPLHF. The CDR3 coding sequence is TGTGCCAGCAGCTTAGGGTCCAGGGGTATTTCACCCCTCCACTTT.